The 31 T cell receptor beta chains presented below share a single source sample, sequenced in a study of CD8 T cells in Susac syndrome. With random hexamers, 0.5 to 1 ug RNA was reverse transcribed. TCRdb reanalysed the immunoSEQ multiplex PCR reads using MiXCR and keeps one entry per CDR3 protein. The sample holds approximately 180,000 distinct CDR3 sequences, under 97% seen once. Sequencing was done on a sample of CD4+ T cells from PBMCs. These receptors all come from a human donor with multiple sclerosis.

The chain recombines TRBV27 with TRBJ1-1; D gene uncertain. The CDR3 is made up of 17 amino acids. The ends were cut back, 4 bases at V and 0 bases at J, with 18 bases in the middle. From germline, CDR1 is MNHEY and CDR2 SMNVEV (reference sequence). CDR3 residues: CASSSQPMFFMNTEAFF. DNA for the CDR3: TGTGCCAGCAGTTCACAGCCTATGTTTTTCATGAACACTGAAGCTTTCTTT.

The rearrangement uses TRBV27 and TRBJ2-7; tentative D call: TRBD1 (6 bases). The CDR3 has 15 amino acids. Trimming shortened V by 3 bases and J by 2 bases, and 14 bases separated the two germline ends. Germline CDR1 is MNHEY and CDR2 is SMNVEV (reference sequence). Here the CDR3 DNA reads TGTGCCAGCAGTTTCGGGCTACAGGGAACCTACGAGCAGTACTTC. This gives the protein CASSFGLQGTYEQYF.

The chain links TRBV7-9 to TRBJ2-3; D possibly corresponds to TRBD2 (5 bases). CDR3 length equals 14 residues. Trimming took 1 base from V and 1 from J, leaving 6 bases between them. Germline V gene lookup returns CDR1 SEHNR and CDR2 FQNEAQ (reference sequence). The CDR3 region has the DNA TGTGCCAGCAGCTTAGGAGGGCGCACAGATACGCAGTATTTT. This sequence encodes CASSLGGRTDTQYF.

This chain connects TRBV6-6 to TRBJ2-1; TRBD2 is a possible D gene (6 bases). Germline lookup yields CDR1 MNHNY and CDR2 SVGAGI (reference sequence). V was shortened by 2 bases and J by 10 bases, with 15 bases between the two germline ends. The CDR3 sequence is 14 residues long. CDR3 residues: CASSYPRVEGEQFF. CDR3 bases: TGTGCCAGCAGTTACCCCAGGGTGGAGGGAGAGCAGTTCTTC.

The rearrangement joins TRBV5-4 to TRBJ1-1, with TRBD1 matching 8 bases. Per the germline V gene, CDR1 is SGHNT and CDR2 is YYREEE (reference sequence). After removal of 4 bases from V and 0 bases from J, the junction contained 14 bases not matched to a gene. The CDR3 loop spans 18 amino acids. DNA of the CDR3: TGTGCCAGCAGCCCCAAGGGGGGGACAGGCCTGATGAACACTGAAGCTTTCTTT. Translated: CASSPKGGTGLMNTEAFF.

V gene TRBV4-2 combines with J gene TRBJ1-1; D is uncertain. V was pared by 0 bases and J by 2 bases, with 10 bases between. Germline V gene lookup returns CDR1 LGHNA and CDR2 YNFKEQ. The CDR3 sequence is 15 residues long. CDR3: CASSQEVWLNTEAFF. The DNA of the CDR3 is TGTGCCAGCAGCCAAGAAGTCTGGCTTAACACTGAAGCTTTCTTT.

The chain joins TRBV20-1 to TRBJ2-1; D is undetermined. The germline V gene has CDR1 DFQATT and CDR2 SNEGSKA (reference sequence). CDR3 size: 15 residues. Trimming cost V 2 bases and J 4 bases, with 15 bases left between them. DNA of the CDR3: TGCAGTGCTAGAAAGAGTGGGCTCAGGTACAATGAGCAGTTCTTC. This gives the protein CSARKSGLRYNEQFF.

The chain carries TRBV3-1 and TRBJ2-1; TRBD1 aligns across 8 bases. Germline lookup yields CDR1 LGHDT and CDR2 YNNKEL (reference sequence). The CDR3 totals 13 residues. V shed 1 base, J shed 11 bases, and the junction held 4 bases outside the gene matches. The CDR3: CASSQAGGQKQFF. Here the CDR3 DNA reads TGTGCCAGCAGCCAAGCAGGGGGCCAAAAGCAGTTCTTC.

This chain links TRBV4-2 with TRBJ1-3; D is undetermined. V lost 0 bases and J 6 bases, leaving 3 bases between the germline ends. Germline CDR1 and CDR2: LGHNA and YNFKEQ. This CDR3 is built from 12 residues. The CDR3 DNA reads as TGTGCCAGCAGCCAAGATGTAAACACCATATATTTT. It encodes CASSQDVNTIYF.

The rearrangement links TRBV5-4 to TRBJ2-7; TRBD1 aligns across 7 bases. Germline V lookup: CDR1 SGHNT, CDR2 YYREEE (reference sequence). This CDR3 is 15 amino acids long. The junction had 11 bases not matched to a gene; V was cut back by 5 bases and J by 3 bases. In DNA form, the CDR3 reads TGTGCCAGCAGAGATAAGGGACAGAGAATCTACGAGCAGTACTTC. Translated: CASRDKGQRIYEQYF.

The V and J genes are TRBV20-1 and TRBJ2-7; TRBD1 might be the D (5 bases). Germline V gives CDR1 DFQATT, CDR2 SNEGSKA (reference sequence). V was clipped by 2 bases and J by 2 bases, with 22 bases between them. This CDR3 has 17 residues. The CDR3 sequence is CSARSGSRFTLTYEQYF. CDR3 DNA: TGCAGTGCTAGATCAGGGTCCCGATTTACTCTTACCTACGAGCAGTACTTC.

This sequence joins TRBV10-3 and TRBJ2-5, with D possibly TRBD1 on 5 matching bases. The CDR3 consists of 13 residues. V gave up 3 bases and J gave up 5 bases, with 10 bases separating them. Germline V gives CDR1 ENHRY, CDR2 SYGVKD. The CDR3 region has the DNA TGTGCCATCAGTGATAAGGGGCGCGAGACCCAGTACTTC. It yields the protein CAISDKGRETQYF.

The rearrangement joins TRBV3-1 to TRBJ1-6; maybe TRBD1 (5 bases). V was pared by 6 bases and J by 5 bases, with 8 bases between. This CDR3 contains 13 residues. CDR1 is LGHDT, CDR2 YNNKEL, per germline (reference sequence). CDR3 in DNA: TGTGCCAGCAGTACGACAGATAATTCACCCCTCCACTTT. Amino acids: CASSTTDNSPLHF. The full variable domain, with the rest looked up from reference TRBV3-1 and TRBJ1-6, is DTAVSQTPKYLVTQMGNDKSIKCEQNLGHDTMYWYKQDSKKFLKIMFSYNNKELIINETVPNRFSPKSPDKAHLNLHINSLELGDSAVYFCASSTTDNSPLHFGNGTRLTVT.

The genes are TRBV7-9 and TRBJ1-6, with 8 bases fitting TRBD1. Germline loops: CDR1 SEHNR, CDR2 FQNEAQ (reference sequence). The CDR3 has 15 residues. The ends lost 4 bases at V and 10 bases at J; junction bases unmatched: 9. CDR3 sequence reads: CASSYLGQGPSPLHF. CDR3 nucleotide sequence: TGTGCCAGCAGCTACCTCGGACAGGGACCGTCACCCCTCCACTTT.

The chain is built from TRBV20-1 and TRBJ1-1; 7 bases align to TRBD1. The J segment lost 1 base and the V segment lost 6 bases, leaving 8 bases of the junction unmatched. The CDR3 is made up of 14 amino acids. Germline V gene lookup returns CDR1 DFQATT and CDR2 SNEGSKA (reference sequence). CDR3 bases: TGCAGTGCGCTTCCGGGACAGAAGAACACTGAAGCTTTCTTT. Amino acids: CSALPGQKNTEAFF.

The rearrangement uses TRBV3-1 and TRBJ2-2, with D perhaps matching TRBD2 (6 bases). The CDR3 has 15 residues. Trimming pared 4 bases from V and 2 bases from J, leaving 11 bases between. Germline CDR1 and CDR2: LGHDT and YNNKEL (reference sequence). DNA for the CDR3: TGTGCCAGCAGCCGAGGAGGGGCTAACACCGGGGAGCTGTTTTTT. Translated: CASSRGGANTGELFF. Filled out from reference TRBV3-1 and TRBJ2-2, the complete variable domain reads DTAVSQTPKYLVTQMGNDKSIKCEQNLGHDTMYWYKQDSKKFLKIMFSYNNKELIINETVPNRFSPKSPDKAHLNLHINSLELGDSAVYFCASSRGGANTGELFFGEGSRLTVL.

This rearrangement joins TRBV29-1 to TRBJ1-2, with 12 nucleotides matching TRBD1. Germline V gene sequence: CDR1 SQVTM, CDR2 ANQGSEA. The CDR3 has 16 residues. The trim removed 1 base at V and 3 bases at J, leaving 6 bases unmatched. The CDR3 nucleotides are TGCAGCGTTGAAGTAACGGGACAGGGGGCCCACTATGGCTACACCTTC. It codes for CSVEVTGQGAHYGYTF.

The chain is built from TRBV29-1 and TRBJ2-7; D uncertain. V lost 1 base to trimming and J lost 7 bases, with 14 bases between them. Germline CDR1 is SQVTM and CDR2 is ANQGSEA. The CDR3 spans 13 residues. Here the CDR3 DNA reads TGCAGCGTTGAAGTACAGACGCCCGGGGAGCAGTACTTC. It yields the protein CSVEVQTPGEQYF.

The count of this clonotype is one. The chain combines TRBV20-1 with TRBJ1-1, with 7 positions matching TRBD1. This CDR3 spans 13 amino acids. Germline values: CDR1 DFQATT, CDR2 SNEGSKA (reference sequence). V dropped 3 bases and J dropped 2; count of bases not matched to a gene: 3. The CDR3 spells CSARTGLNTEAFF. CDR3 nucleotides: TGCAGTGCTAGGACAGGGCTAAACACTGAAGCTTTCTTT.

V gene TRBV30 combines with J gene TRBJ1-2, with D possibly being TRBD1 (6 bases). Trimming cost V 4 bases and J 2 bases, with 17 bases left between them. In germline, CDR1 is GTSNPN, CDR2 SVGIG (reference sequence). This CDR3 spans 15 amino acids. The CDR3 reads CAWKGHPVRNYGYTF. The CDR3 region has the DNA TGTGCCTGGAAGGGACACCCGGTACGGAACTATGGCTACACCTTC.

The chain links TRBV11-2 to TRBJ2-7; TRBD2 matches 9 bases. The V gene's germline CDR1 is SGHAT and CDR2 FQNNGV. The CDR3 length is 15 residues. The ends lost 5 bases at V and 2 bases at J; junction bases unmatched: 7. CDR3 sequence reads: CASSPLAGSTYEQYF. The CDR3 DNA sequence: TGTGCCAGCAGCCCCCTAGCGGGGTCCACCTACGAGCAGTACTTC.

This clonotype has only one observation. The chain combines TRBV30 with TRBJ2-2; the D is unclear. V dropped 3 bases and J dropped 3 bases, with 8 bases sitting between them. Germline lookup yields CDR1 GTSNPN and CDR2 SVGIG (reference sequence). The CDR3 totals 13 residues. Here the CDR3 reads CAWRGSDTGELFF. CDR3 DNA: TGTGCCTGGAGAGGGTCGGACACCGGGGAGCTGTTTTTT.

The chain has TRBV13 and TRBJ2-3, with 9 bases matching TRBD1. V was pared by 10 bases and J by 0 bases, with 8 bases of the junction left unmatched. From germline, CDR1 is PRHDT and CDR2 FYEKMQ (reference sequence). The CDR3 is 15 residues long. CDR3 bases: TGTGCCATCCCTACAGGGACAGGGAGCACAGATACGCAGTATTTT. This encodes CAIPTGTGSTDTQYF. The whole variable domain, filled in from reference TRBV13 and TRBJ2-3, reads AAGVIQSPRHLIKEKRETATLKCYPIPRHDTVYWYQQGPGQDPQFLISFYEKMQSDKGSIPDRFSAQQFSDYHSELNMSSLELGDSALYFCAIPTGTGSTDTQYFGPGTRLTVL.

The chain uses TRBV5-4 and TRBJ2-5; D is perhaps TRBD1 (7 bases). Germline V lookup: CDR1 SGHNT, CDR2 YYREEE (reference sequence). V was cut by 4 bases and J by 5 bases, with 15 bases left in between. The CDR3 sequence is 14 residues long. CDR3: CASSPGGGRETQYF. The CDR3 DNA sequence: TGTGCCAGCAGCCCCGGAGGGGGCAGGGAGACCCAGTACTTC.

The chain carries TRBV5-1 and TRBJ1-5; TRBD1 is a possible D gene (5 bases). Germline CDR1 SGHRS, CDR2 YFSETQ. The V end lost 0 bases, the J end lost 7 bases, and 11 bases lay between the germline ends. CDR3 size: 14 residues. Here the CDR3 DNA reads TGCGCCAGCAGCTTGGGAGGGGACGGCCAGCCCCAGCATTTT. This encodes CASSLGGDGQPQHF.

The rearrangement links TRBV7-9 to TRBJ2-1; D uncertain. Trimming stripped 6 bases from V and 7 bases from J, with 7 bases between. Germline V gene data show CDR1 as SEHNR and CDR2 as FQNEAQ (reference sequence). This CDR3 contains 11 residues. The DNA for the CDR3 is TGTGCCAGCAGATCCGGGAATGAGCAGTTCTTC. This encodes CASRSGNEQFF.

The chain has TRBV13 and TRBJ2-3, with a tentative D call TRBD2 (5 bases). The CDR3 is 15 residues long. Germline CDR1 is PRHDT and CDR2 is FYEKMQ (reference sequence). The ends were cut back, 2 bases at V and 4 bases at J, with 13 bases in the middle. CDR3 region: CASSLRALRADTQYF. The CDR3 nucleotides read TGTGCCAGCAGCTTAAGGGCCCTGCGGGCAGATACGCAGTATTTT.

The chain has TRBV7-9 and TRBJ1-1; tentatively, D is TRBD1 (5 bases). This CDR3 has 14 amino acids. V was clipped by 7 bases and J by 2 bases, with 14 bases between them. CDR1 SEHNR and CDR2 FQNEAQ come from the germline V gene (reference sequence). The CDR3, as DNA: TGTGCCAGCACCCCTTGGGACCGTAACACTGAAGCTTTCTTT. This encodes CASTPWDRNTEAFF.

This chain joins TRBV7-9 and TRBJ2-1; D ambiguous. Germline CDR1 SEHNR, CDR2 FQNEAQ (reference sequence). With 5 bases removed from V and 4 bases from J, the gap between germline ends came to 12 bases. This CDR3 contains 14 residues. CDR3 region: CASSHHPPYNEQFF. The CDR3 region has the DNA TGTGCCAGCAGCCACCATCCCCCGTACAATGAGCAGTTCTTC. The whole variable domain, remainder taken from reference TRBV7-9 and TRBJ2-1, is DTGVSQNPRHKITKRGQNVTFRCDPISEHNRLYWYRQTLGQGPEFLTYFQNEAQLEKSRLLSDRFSAERPKGSFSTLEIQRTEQGDSAMYLCASSHHPPYNEQFFGPGTRLTVL.

This chain links TRBV14 with TRBJ1-1, with D possibly TRBD1 on 5 matching bases. V lost 4 bases, J lost 10 bases, and 13 bases lay in between. Germline V gene sequence: CDR1 SGHDN, CDR2 FVKESK. This CDR3 is built from 12 residues. The CDR3 sequence is CASSRGTDPAFF. DNA for the CDR3: TGTGCCAGCAGCCGGGGGACCGATCCAGCTTTCTTT.

The chain uses TRBV12-5 and TRBJ2-1; 8 positions agree with TRBD2. V lost 7 bases, J lost 8 bases, and 13 bases stayed unmatched. CDR1 and CDR2 (germline): LGHNT, FRNRAP. This CDR3 has 15 residues. CDR3 DNA: TGTGCTAGTGCTTCACCGGAGCGGGGGAAGGATGAGCAGTTCTTC. Amino acid sequence: CASASPERGKDEQFF.